This T cell receptor (beta chain) was obtained from a study of T-cell reconstitution after alpha-beta-depleted transplantation in children. In regard to this clonotype: Its antigen is as yet unknown.

CDR3 length equals 16 residues. With 0 bases removed from V and 5 bases from J, the gap between germline ends came to 17 bases. Germline lookup yields CDR1 SGHDT and CDR2 YYEEEE. Points from the study as a whole: Hyperexpanded clones declined; after one year, newly produced T cells mostly supplied diversity. It was reported that alpha-beta T cells came from several hundred expanded graft clones (about two months after transplant). There were some patients whose high TCRbeta diversity at day 60 came from surviving recipient T cells and thymic progenitors.

Unique molecular identifiers were incorporated into the prepared TCRbeta library. TCRdb re-called the PCR reads with MiXCR, one entry per CDR3 protein. The table includes around 78,000 distinct CDR3 sequences, less than 15% detected once. The chain links TRBV5-6 to TRBJ1-2; possibly TRBD1 for D (6 bases). The receptor was derived from a male patient aged 2 to 10 who had a stem cell transplant for acute lymphoblastic leukemia, so the T cells may come from the graft donor. This specimen consisted of PBMCs, mostly from graft donor cells, obtained 180 days after TCRalphabeta/CD19-depleted stem cell transplant. The CDR3 loop is CASSLEGTGKVYGYTF. In DNA, the CDR3 is TGTGCCAGCAGCTTGGAAGGCACAGGGAAAGTTTATGGCTACACCTTC.